The 12 T cell receptor beta chains in this list originate from one sample, sequenced in a study of B cell selection in AIRE deficiency. The data were produced by immunoSEQ multiplex PCR, yet TCRdb's version contains in-frame clones alone and is incomplete. The sample includes approximately 14,000 clones, about 92% of them seen just once. The regulatory T cell sort gate was CD4+CD25hiCD127low/negative. The specimen sequenced was Tregs sorted from PBMCs. These receptors were obtained from a human donor with AIRE deficiency.

The chain has TRBV19 and TRBJ2-1, with 10 bases lining up with TRBD2. In germline, CDR1 is LNHDA, CDR2 SQIVND (reference sequence). The CDR3 is 15 amino acids. The V gene end was trimmed by 3 bases and the J gene end by 8 bases; junction bases not matched to a gene: 7. The CDR3 reads CASSMVASGSHEQFF. CDR3 nucleotide sequence: TGTGCCAGTAGTATGGTCGCTAGCGGGAGTCATGAGCAGTTCTTC.

The chain is built from TRBV7-9 and TRBJ2-5; 7 bases are shared with TRBD1. The CDR3 loop spans 14 amino acids. The junction had 6 bases not matched to a gene; V was cut back by 4 bases and J by 4 bases. CDR1 SEHNR and CDR2 FQNEAQ come from the germline V gene (reference sequence). CDR3 coding DNA: TGTGCCAGCAGCTACCGACAGGGTCCAGAGACCCAGTACTTC. Translated: CASSYRQGPETQYF.

V gene TRBV29-1 combines with J gene TRBJ2-2; D perhaps matches TRBD1 (5 bases). Germline V gives CDR1 SQVTM, CDR2 ANQGSEA. Trimming removed 4 bases at V and 0 bases at J, with 6 bases between. The CDR3 runs to 13 residues. The CDR3 spells CSVGTPNTGELFF. CDR3 bases: TGCAGCGTTGGGACACCGAACACCGGGGAGCTGTTTTTT.

The rearrangement links TRBV27 to TRBJ2-1; unclear D gene. Germline-derived CDR1 and CDR2 are MNHEY and SMNVEV (reference sequence). The CDR3 sequence is 15 residues long. V was shortened by 3 bases and J by 4 bases, with 13 bases between the two germline ends. CDR3 nucleotides: TGTGCCAGCAGTTTTGATCGAGGAGTATACAATGAGCAGTTCTTC. Its translation is CASSFDRGVYNEQFF.

V gene TRBV19 combines with J gene TRBJ1-4, with a weak D call TRBD1 (6 bases). The V and J ends lost 6 bases and 6 bases respectively, with 17 bases between them. Germline-derived CDR1 and CDR2 are LNHDA and SQIVND (reference sequence). This CDR3 region has 15 residues. The CDR3: CASSITGTGHEKLFF. The DNA for the CDR3 is TGTGCCAGTAGCATTACAGGGACCGGGCATGAAAAACTGTTTTTT.

CDR3 region: CASRQDHTEAFF. The CDR3 nucleotides read TGTGCCAGTAGACAGGACCACACTGAAGCTTTCTTT. The genes are TRBV19 and TRBJ1-1, with D maybe TRBD1 (5 bases). CDR1 is LNHDA and CDR2 is SQIVND in the germline V gene (reference sequence). With 6 bases removed from V and 3 bases from J, the gap between germline ends came to 8 bases. The CDR3 extends over 12 amino acids.

The J gene is TRBJ2-7, the V gene TRBV5-1; the D call may be TRBD1 or TRBD2 (5 bases each). Trimming left V 2 bases short and J 1 base short, with 13 bases between. CDR1 is SGHRS and CDR2 is YFSETQ in the germline V gene. This CDR3 comprises 15 residues. The CDR3 nucleotides are TGCGCCAGCAGCTTAGTTAGGGACCCATCCTACGAGCAGTACTTC. It encodes CASSLVRDPSYEQYF.

The chain joins TRBV6-6 to TRBJ2-5; TRBD1 is a possible D gene (6 bases). Germline-derived CDR1 and CDR2 are MNHNY and SVGAGI (reference sequence). The CDR3 is made up of 14 amino acids. The V end lost 4 bases, the J end lost 2 bases, and 11 bases lay between the germline ends. CDR3 sequence: CASSFGQPQETQYF. In nucleotides, the CDR3 is TGTGCCAGCAGTTTCGGACAGCCTCAAGAGACCCAGTACTTC.

The chain uses TRBV5-1 and TRBJ1-3; D unresolved. Trimming cost V 2 bases and J 1 base, with 4 bases left between them. CDR3 length: 13 amino acids. Germline V CDR1 and CDR2: SGHRS, YFSETQ. CDR3 nucleotide sequence: TGCGCCAGCAGCTTTTTTTCTGGAAACACCATATATTTT. It encodes CASSFFSGNTIYF.

The rearrangement joins TRBV6-5 to TRBJ2-7; 12 nucleotides match TRBD1. Germline V lookup: CDR1 MNHEY, CDR2 SVGAGI. Trimming cost V 5 bases and J 3 bases; bases outside gene matches: 5. The CDR3 contains 15 residues. The CDR3 here is CASSKGQGAIYEQYF. The CDR3 DNA reads TGTGCCAGCAGTAAGGGACAGGGGGCTATCTACGAGCAGTACTTC.

The genes are TRBV28 and TRBJ2-7; D is uncertain. CDR1 is MDHEN and CDR2 is SYDVKM in the germline V gene. There are 11 residues in the CDR3. Trimming shortened V by 4 bases and J by 2 bases, and 3 bases separated the two germline ends. The CDR3 loop is CASSSPYEQYF. The CDR3 nucleotides read TGTGCCAGCAGTTCCCCCTACGAGCAGTACTTC.

The V call is TRBV20-1, the J call TRBJ1-1; no clear D gene. The CDR3 contains 10 residues. Trimming stripped 0 bases from V and 8 bases from J, with 4 bases between. Germline values: CDR1 DFQATT, CDR2 SNEGSKA (reference sequence). Here the CDR3 DNA reads TGCAGTGCTAGAGATGTGGAAGCTTTCTTT. Translation gives CSARDVEAFF.